A selection of T cell receptor beta chains follows, all from one sample in a study of blood T cells in healthy people across ages. MiXCR, run by TCRdb on the 5' RACE reads, gives a single entry per CDR3 protein. Here the sample spans over 600,000 distinct CDR3 sequences, 56% being singletons. What was sequenced was blood. These TCRs come from a middle-aged man in good health. Each CDR3 is given with its conserved first and last residue. The D gene is left open where the match is weak. Some rows have no size entry. The others give once, few or many, or a class for an expanded clone.

d_gene: .
j_gene: TRBJ2-5
v_gene: TRBV7-2
abundance: once
CDR3aa: CASSRGTATLGEQYF
CDR3nt: TGTGCCAGCAGCCGCGGGACAGCGACCTTGGGGGAGCAGTACTTC

d_gene: .
j_gene: TRBJ2-1
v_gene: TRBV7-3
abundance: .
CDR3aa: CASSFQGNDIDEQFF
CDR3nt: TGTGCCAGCAGCTTTCAGGGAAACGACATCGATGAGCAGTTCTTC

d_gene: .
j_gene: TRBJ2-7
v_gene: TRBV14
abundance: .
CDR3aa: CASSHGSFYEQYF
CDR3nt: TGTGCCAGCAGCCACGGGTCCTTCTACGAGCAGTACTTC

d_gene: .
j_gene: TRBJ2-7
v_gene: TRBV27
abundance: once
CDR3aa: CASSFLGGLSYEQYF
CDR3nt: TGTGCCAGCAGTTTTTTGGGGGGCCTCTCCTACGAGCAGTACTTC

d_gene: .
j_gene: TRBJ1-6
v_gene: TRBV5-8
abundance: .
CDR3aa: CASSFFVPLHF
CDR3nt: TGTGCCAGCAGCTTTTTTGTACCCCTCCACTTT

d_gene: .
j_gene: TRBJ2-2
v_gene: TRBV4-1
abundance: .
CDR3aa: CASRLPGSVGELFF
CDR3nt: TGCGCCAGCAGACTACCGGGGAGTGTAGGGGAGCTGTTTTTT

d_gene: .
j_gene: TRBJ1-5
v_gene: TRBV5-5
abundance: once
CDR3aa: CASSLAVGIGQPQHF
CDR3nt: TGTGCCAGCAGCTTGGCGGTGGGCATCGGGCAGCCCCAGCATTTT

d_gene: .
j_gene: TRBJ2-7
v_gene: TRBV6-5
abundance: .
CDR3aa: CTSSLAEPYNSYEQYF
CDR3nt: TGTACCAGCAGCCTGGCGGAGCCCTATAACTCCTACGAGCAGTACTTC

d_gene: .
j_gene: TRBJ1-4
v_gene: TRBV6-2/TRBV6-3
abundance: .
CDR3aa: CASSSQTGMESEKLFF
CDR3nt: TGTGCCAGCAGTTCCCAAACAGGGATGGAATCGGAAAAACTGTTTTTT

d_gene: TRBD1
j_gene: TRBJ2-4
v_gene: TRBV29-1
abundance: .
CDR3aa: CSGNDRGQRSKNIQYF
CDR3nt: TGCAGTGGGAATGACAGGGGGCAAAGGTCCAAAAACATTCAGTACTTC

d_gene: .
j_gene: TRBJ2-2
v_gene: TRBV7-3
abundance: .
CDR3aa: CASSLPGSGNTGELFF
CDR3nt: TGTGCCAGCAGCCTACCGGGGTCTGGTAACACCGGGGAGCTGTTTTTT

d_gene: .
j_gene: TRBJ2-3
v_gene: TRBV6-6
abundance: .
CDR3aa: CASSYSSSRLVGNTQYF
CDR3nt: TGTGCCAGCAGTTACTCGTCTAGCCGCCTTGTAGGGAATACGCAGTATTTT

d_gene: .
j_gene: TRBJ2-4
v_gene: TRBV6-2/TRBV6-3
abundance: .
CDR3aa: CASSYHWGRGPKNIQYF
CDR3nt: TGTGCCAGCAGTTATCACTGGGGGCGCGGTCCCAAAAACATTCAGTACTTC

d_gene: TRBD2
j_gene: TRBJ2-7
v_gene: TRBV28
abundance: few
CDR3aa: CASSKGRGRSPYEQYF
CDR3nt: TGTGCCAGCAGTAAGGGTCGCGGGAGGAGCCCCTACGAGCAGTACTTC

d_gene: TRBD1
j_gene: TRBJ2-7
v_gene: TRBV28
abundance: .
CDR3aa: CASSHGQGWNNEQYF
CDR3nt: TGTGCCAGCAGCCACGGACAGGGCTGGAACAATGAGCAGTACTTC

d_gene: .
j_gene: TRBJ2-7
v_gene: TRBV3-1
abundance: .
CDR3aa: CASSRTEGGEQYF
CDR3nt: TGTGCCAGCAGCCGGACAGAGGGTGGCGAGCAGTACTTC

d_gene: .
j_gene: TRBJ1-1
v_gene: TRBV5-1
abundance: few
CDR3aa: CASSLDGVNTEAFF
CDR3nt: TGCGCCAGCAGCTTGGATGGGGTGAACACTGAAGCTTTCTTT

d_gene: TRBD1
j_gene: TRBJ1-4
v_gene: TRBV4-2
abundance: .
CDR3aa: CASSLQGTGGHELFF
CDR3nt: TGTGCCAGCAGCCTCCAAGGGACAGGGGGTCACGAACTGTTTTTT

d_gene: .
j_gene: TRBJ2-5
v_gene: TRBV4-2
abundance: .
CDR3aa: CAGSQEAGTKQETQYF
CDR3nt: TGTGCCGGCAGCCAAGAAGCCGGGACAAAACAAGAGACCCAGTACTTC

d_gene: TRBD1
j_gene: TRBJ2-1
v_gene: TRBV6-2/TRBV6-3
abundance: .
CDR3aa: CASKISRGNEQFF
CDR3nt: TGTGCCAGTAAAATTTCCAGGGGGAATGAGCAGTTCTTC

d_gene: .
j_gene: TRBJ1-1
v_gene: TRBV3-1
abundance: .
CDR3aa: CASSLWGPTEAFF
CDR3nt: TGTGCCAGCAGCCTTTGGGGGCCCACTGAAGCTTTCTTT

d_gene: .
j_gene: TRBJ1-5
v_gene: TRBV29-1
abundance: many
CDR3aa: CSVGGPNQPQHF
CDR3nt: TGCAGCGTGGGCGGCCCGAATCAGCCCCAGCATTTT

d_gene: .
j_gene: TRBJ2-6
v_gene: TRBV5-1
abundance: .
CDR3aa: CASNPEGSGANVLTF
CDR3nt: TGCGCCAGCAACCCTGAGGGCTCTGGGGCCAACGTCCTGACTTTC

d_gene: .
j_gene: TRBJ1-2
v_gene: TRBV7-2
abundance: .
CDR3aa: CASSRDGPNDGYTF
CDR3nt: TGTGCCAGCAGCCGGGACGGGCCTAACGATGGCTACACCTTC

d_gene: .
j_gene: TRBJ2-5
v_gene: TRBV9
abundance: .
CDR3aa: CASSALSRPSGETQYF
CDR3nt: TGTGCCAGCAGCGCACTTTCTCGACCCTCCGGGGAGACCCAGTACTTC

d_gene: .
j_gene: TRBJ2-5
v_gene: TRBV7-2
abundance: .
CDR3aa: CASSLGTPTSTETQYF
CDR3nt: TGTGCCAGCAGCTTAGGGACCCCAACTAGCACGGAGACCCAGTACTTC

d_gene: .
j_gene: TRBJ2-7
v_gene: TRBV6-6
abundance: .
CDR3aa: CASSYVLGPLGSYEQYF
CDR3nt: TGTGCCAGCAGTTACGTCCTGGGTCCTCTCGGCTCCTACGAGCAGTACTTC

d_gene: .
j_gene: TRBJ2-1
v_gene: TRBV12-3/TRBV12-4
abundance: few
CDR3aa: CASSFPPRLYNEQFF
CDR3nt: TGTGCCAGCAGTTTCCCGCCCCGGCTCTACAATGAGCAGTTCTTC

d_gene: .
j_gene: TRBJ2-3
v_gene: TRBV15
abundance: .
CDR3aa: CTTSRDKVSVVVSDTQYF
CDR3nt: TGTACCACCAGCAGAGATAAAGTATCGGTGGTCGTGTCAGATACGCAGTATTTT

d_gene: .
j_gene: TRBJ2-5
v_gene: TRBV6-1
abundance: .
CDR3aa: CASSPYYSGVETQYF
CDR3nt: TGTGCCAGCAGTCCTTACTATTCCGGGGTGGAGACCCAGTACTTC

d_gene: .
j_gene: TRBJ1-2
v_gene: TRBV6-1
abundance: .
CDR3aa: CASGARNKDGYTF
CDR3nt: TGTGCCAGCGGCGCCAGGAACAAGGATGGCTACACCTTC

d_gene: .
j_gene: TRBJ2-3
v_gene: TRBV7-3
abundance: .
CDR3aa: CASSSSRASTDTQYF
CDR3nt: TGTGCCAGCAGCTCATCCCGGGCTAGCACAGATACGCAGTATTTT

d_gene: .
j_gene: TRBJ2-5
v_gene: TRBV29-1
abundance: few
CDR3aa: CSVVMGSETQYF
CDR3nt: TGCAGCGTTGTTATGGGATCGGAGACCCAGTACTTC

d_gene: .
j_gene: TRBJ2-7
v_gene: TRBV2
abundance: .
CDR3aa: CASSEALRGSYEQYF
CDR3nt: TGTGCCAGCAGTGAAGCGCTTCGGGGCTCCTACGAGCAGTACTTC

d_gene: .
j_gene: TRBJ2-7
v_gene: TRBV11-1
abundance: .
CDR3aa: CASSLDTGFYEQYF
CDR3nt: TGTGCCAGCAGCTTAGATACGGGATTCTACGAGCAGTACTTC

d_gene: .
j_gene: TRBJ2-5
v_gene: TRBV7-2
abundance: .
CDR3aa: CASSLVGGGGSQETQYF
CDR3nt: TGTGCCAGCAGCTTAGTTGGAGGTGGCGGAAGCCAAGAGACCCAGTACTTC

d_gene: TRBD2
j_gene: TRBJ2-1
v_gene: TRBV9
abundance: .
CDR3aa: CARSGGGDSYSEQFF
CDR3nt: TGTGCCCGCAGCGGCGGGGGGGACTCCTACAGTGAGCAGTTCTTC

d_gene: TRBD1
j_gene: TRBJ2-2
v_gene: TRBV20-1
abundance: .
CDR3aa: CSATQGARDTGELFF
CDR3nt: TGCAGTGCTACACAGGGGGCCCGGGATACCGGGGAGCTGTTTTTT

d_gene: TRBD1
j_gene: TRBJ1-2
v_gene: TRBV28
abundance: .
CDR3aa: CATYRGDGYTF
CDR3nt: TGTGCCACCTACAGGGGAGATGGCTACACCTTC

d_gene: TRBD1
j_gene: TRBJ2-1
v_gene: TRBV28
abundance: .
CDR3aa: CASSFLQGAIYNEQFF
CDR3nt: TGTGCCAGCAGTTTTCTCCAGGGGGCAATCTACAATGAGCAGTTCTTC

d_gene: .
j_gene: TRBJ2-5
v_gene: TRBV7-7
abundance: few
CDR3aa: CASSLLVVRGFSKETQYF
CDR3nt: TGTGCCAGCAGCTTATTGGTCGTGCGAGGGTTCTCCAAAGAGACCCAGTACTTC

d_gene: .
j_gene: TRBJ2-1
v_gene: TRBV6-5
abundance: few
CDR3aa: CASSYSQGLYNEQFF
CDR3nt: TGTGCCAGCAGTTACTCACAGGGACTTTACAATGAGCAGTTCTTC

d_gene: .
j_gene: TRBJ1-6
v_gene: TRBV5-1
abundance: .
CDR3aa: CASSLGIRGSNSPLHF
CDR3nt: TGCGCCAGCAGCTTGGGCATCCGGGGTAGTAATTCACCCCTCCACTTT

d_gene: .
j_gene: TRBJ2-6
v_gene: TRBV2
abundance: .
CDR3aa: CASSEFSGANVLTF
CDR3nt: TGTGCCAGCAGTGAATTTTCTGGGGCCAACGTCCTGACTTTC

d_gene: TRBD1
j_gene: TRBJ1-2
v_gene: TRBV10-3
abundance: .
CDR3aa: CAISESGGQGFYTF
CDR3nt: TGTGCCATCAGTGAGTCGGGGGGACAGGGATTCTACACCTTC

d_gene: .
j_gene: TRBJ2-7
v_gene: TRBV20-1
abundance: .
CDR3aa: CSARSEQDFYEQYF
CDR3nt: TGCAGTGCTAGGAGCGAACAGGATTTCTACGAGCAGTACTTC

d_gene: TRBD1
j_gene: TRBJ2-1
v_gene: TRBV4-2
abundance: few
CDR3aa: CASSDDRGPYNEQFF
CDR3nt: TGTGCCAGCAGCGATGACAGGGGGCCTTACAATGAGCAGTTCTTC

d_gene: .
j_gene: TRBJ1-4
v_gene: TRBV6-6
abundance: .
CDR3aa: CASSYRQEGEKLFF
CDR3nt: TGTGCCAGCAGTTACAGGCAGGAGGGTGAAAAACTGTTTTTT

d_gene: .
j_gene: TRBJ1-1
v_gene: TRBV7-2
abundance: .
CDR3aa: CASSFSYLGGEAFF
CDR3nt: TGTGCCAGCAGCTTCTCCTACTTGGGGGGTGAAGCTTTCTTT

d_gene: .
j_gene: TRBJ2-1
v_gene: TRBV29-1
abundance: .
CDR3aa: CSVEPQGHNEQFF
CDR3nt: TGCAGCGTTGAGCCCCAGGGACACAATGAGCAGTTCTTC

d_gene: TRBD2
j_gene: TRBJ2-4
v_gene: TRBV6-6
abundance: once
CDR3aa: CASTWDTETSGKYF
CDR3nt: TGTGCCAGCACGTGGGACACCGAGACTAGCGGGAAGTACTTC

d_gene: .
j_gene: TRBJ2-7
v_gene: TRBV4-1
abundance: .
CDR3aa: CASSQELTSSYNEQYF
CDR3nt: TGCGCCAGCAGCCAAGAGCTTACTAGCTCCTACAATGAGCAGTACTTC

d_gene: TRBD1
j_gene: TRBJ2-3
v_gene: TRBV29-1
abundance: .
CDR3aa: CSGGQGEDTQYF
CDR3nt: TGCAGCGGGGGACAGGGAGAAGATACGCAGTATTTT